This TCR beta chain was captured by sequencing in a study of blood T cells in healthy people across ages. With a J-beta primer mix and a sample-barcoded 5' primer, a second PCR ran roughly 6 to 12 cycles. TCRdb re-called the 5' RACE reads through MiXCR, storing one row per CDR3 protein. The table records about 800,000 distinct CDR3 sequences, more than 20% of them present only once. The V end was cut by 5 bases, the J end by 3 bases, with 21 bases between. The CDR3 has 17 residues. The germline CDR1 and CDR2 sequences are MDHEN and SYDVKM. Findings and caveats of the study: Older age coincided with a roughly linear decline in TCR beta diversity per million T cells.

Total RNA, at least 5.5 micrograms per sample, came from PBMCs. In regard to this clonotype: Its antigen remains unidentified.

These records were also assigned to another study, of T cells of mothers and their children. That publication notes: Thymic selection molds TCR recombination output in much the same way for related pairs as for unrelated pairs.

The chain couples TRBV28 to TRBJ2-3, with TRBD2 as a possible D gene (6 bases). This TCR came from a boy younger than 18 in good health. The sequenced sample consisted of blood. The CDR3 DNA reads as TGTGCCAGCAGTCCCCGGGAGTGGCAGGGAAGTACAGATACGCAGTATTTT. Its translation: CASSPREWQGSTDTQYF.